These T cell receptor beta chains were read from a single sample in a study of control samples from healthy donors and cancer patients. The method was immunoSEQ multiplex PCR; TCRdb's version includes in-frame clones alone and lacks a portion of them. The table records 100,000 or so clones, about 83% of them present only once. Sequencing was performed on blood. Every receptor here comes from a woman aged 45-65 years in good health. Both conserved end residues are part of each CDR3. The D gene is left open where the match is weak. For some rows the clone size is stated as once, few or many, or as a class when expanded; others skip it.

>.|TRBV3-1/TRBV3-2|TRBJ2-7|.
CASSLDPSVYEQYF
TGTGCCAGCAGCCTTGATCCAAGCGTCTACGAGCAGTACTTC
>.|TRBV15|TRBJ1-4|few
CATSYGTASQPNEKLFF
TGTGCCACCAGCTATGGGACCGCTTCGCAACCTAATGAAAAACTGTTTTTT
>.|TRBV5-1|TRBJ2-3|.
CASSWAGSTDTQYF
TGCGCCAGCAGCTGGGCAGGGAGCACAGATACGCAGTATTTT
>TRBD1|TRBV6-5|TRBJ1-6|.
CASSSGQGYNSPLHF
TGTGCCAGCAGTTCGGGACAGGGCTATAATTCACCCCTCCACTTT
>.|TRBV4-2|TRBJ1-6|once
CASSQEGQLNSPLHF
TGTGCCAGCAGCCAAGAAGGACAGCTAAATTCACCCCTCCACTTT
>TRBD1|TRBV30|TRBJ1-4|many
CAWSVFGQGAQKLFF
TGTGCCTGGAGTGTGTTCGGGCAGGGGGCGCAAAAACTGTTTTTT
>.|TRBV5-1|TRBJ1-2|.
CASSLGQFNYGYTF
TGCGCCAGCAGCTTGGGACAGTTTAACTATGGCTACACCTTC
>.|TRBV15|TRBJ1-1|.
CATSRTNTEAFF
TGTGCCACCAGCAGAACCAACACTGAAGCTTTCTTT
>TRBD2|TRBV3-1/TRBV3-2|TRBJ2-1|.
CASSQILASSNEQFF
TGTGCCAGCAGCCAGATACTAGCGTCCTCCAATGAGCAGTTCTTC
>TRBD2|TRBV7-2|TRBJ2-3|.
CASSLSGLALDTQYF
TGTGCCAGCAGCTTATCGGGACTAGCGCTCGATACGCAGTATTTT
>.|TRBV30|TRBJ1-4|.
CAWSVKGGVNEKLFF
TGTGCCTGGAGTGTGAAAGGGGGGGTTAATGAAAAACTGTTTTTT
>.|TRBV19|TRBJ1-1|.
CASSLRLSGDTEAFF
TGTGCCAGTAGTTTGAGACTGTCAGGGGACACTGAAGCTTTCTTT
>TRBD2|TRBV11-2|TRBJ2-2|.
CASSLQTSGGYTGELFF
TGTGCCAGCAGCCTACAGACTAGCGGGGGGTACACCGGGGAGCTGTTTTTT
>.|TRBV11-2|TRBJ2-1|.
CASSLVPYEQFF
TGTGCCAGCAGCTTAGTGCCTTATGAGCAGTTCTTC
>.|TRBV12-3/TRBV12-4|TRBJ2-3|.
CASSLDYTDTQYF
TGTGCCAGCAGTTTGGACTACACAGATACGCAGTATTTT
>TRBD2|TRBV7-3|TRBJ2-2|few
CASSLILAGFTGELFF
TGTGCCAGCAGCTTAATTCTAGCGGGGTTTACCGGGGAGCTGTTTTTT
>.|TRBV18|TRBJ2-1|.
CASSPLGLGNEQFF
TGTGCCAGCTCACCATTGGGGTTGGGGAATGAGCAGTTCTTC
>TRBD2|TRBV9|TRBJ2-7|.
CASSVAPTSGYEQYF
TGTGCCAGCAGCGTAGCTCCAACTAGCGGCTACGAGCAGTACTTC
>TRBD1|TRBV19|TRBJ1-2|.
CASVPGQGFSTDYGYTF
TGTGCCAGCGTACCGGGACAGGGCTTCAGTACCGACTATGGCTACACCTTC
>TRBD2|TRBV29-1|TRBJ2-1|once
CSATTSGGAGEQFF
TGCAGCGCCACGACTAGCGGGGGGGCTGGGGAGCAGTTCTTC
>.|TRBV15|TRBJ1-1|.
CATSRDFTAELPNTEAFF
TGTGCCACCAGCAGAGATTTTACCGCGGAACTTCCGAACACTGAAGCTTTCTTT
>TRBD1|TRBV6-6|TRBJ2-1|few
CASRQDDRAYNEQFF
TGTGCCAGTAGGCAAGATGACAGGGCCTACAATGAGCAGTTCTTC
>.|TRBV3-1/TRBV3-2|TRBJ2-3|.
CASSSTHRTDTQYF
TGTGCCAGCAGCTCTACCCATCGGACAGATACGCAGTATTTT
>TRBD2|TRBV7-3|TRBJ2-3|.
CASSLSSGSGDTQYF
TGTGCCAGCAGCTTAAGTAGCGGGAGCGGAGATACGCAGTATTTT
>TRBD1|TRBV5-1|TRBJ2-3|.
CASQPTGADTQYF
TGCGCCAGCCAACCGACAGGGGCAGATACGCAGTATTTT
>.|TRBV7-6|TRBJ1-3|few
CASSLADGSGNTIYF
TGTGCCAGCAGCTTAGCGGATGGCTCTGGAAACACCATATATTTT
>TRBD1|TRBV18|TRBJ2-1|.
CASSPFDRGSEFF
TGTGCCAGCTCACCCTTTGACAGGGGCTCGGAGTTCTTC
>.|TRBV7-9|TRBJ1-2|.
CASSAVGRADGYTF
TGTGCCAGCAGCGCAGTCGGACGGGCGGATGGCTACACCTTC
>TRBD1|TRBV6-1|TRBJ1-4|.
CASSEHLGQVRAGEKLFF
TGTGCCAGCAGTGAACATCTCGGACAGGTTAGGGCTGGTGAAAAACTGTTTTTT
>.|TRBV13|TRBJ2-5|.
CASSLGLAAGQETQYF
TGTGCCAGCAGCTTAGGCCTCGCGGCAGGTCAAGAGACCCAGTACTTC
>.|TRBV5-1|TRBJ2-1|.
CASSRASSYNEQFF
TGCGCCAGCAGCAGAGCCAGCTCCTACAATGAGCAGTTCTTC
>TRBD1|TRBV19|TRBJ2-6|.
CASRLTGGGGANVLTF
TGTGCCAGTAGGTTGACAGGGGGGGGTGGAGCCAACGTCCTGACTTTC
>.|TRBV3-1/TRBV3-2|TRBJ2-5|.
CASSQGRGVTQETQYF
TGTGCCAGCAGCCAAGGGAGGGGAGTGACACAAGAGACCCAGTACTTC
>.|TRBV21-1|TRBJ2-2|once
CASTKSPLAGGPDTGELFF
TGTGCCAGCACCAAAAGCCCGCTAGCGGGGGGGCCGGACACCGGGGAGCTGTTTTTT
>TRBD1|TRBV7-9|TRBJ1-6|few
CASGLGQGDSPLHF
TGTGCCAGCGGGCTAGGACAGGGGGATTCACCCCTCCACTTT
>.|TRBV6-2/TRBV6-3|TRBJ1-2|.
CASSGTDYGYTF
TGTGCCAGCAGTGGCACGGACTATGGCTACACCTTC